This T cell receptor (beta chain) was captured in a study of Ad26.COV2.S vaccination and SARS-CoV-2 variants. Study conclusions and caveats: TCR breadth and depth estimates may have understated total T cell responses.

To note about this clone: Its antigen remains unidentified.

The CDR3 is 17 residues long. V gave up 2 bases and J gave up 1 base; unmatched junction bases: 10. Per germline, CDR1 SGHRS and CDR2 YFSETQ. Profiled with immunoSEQ multiplex PCR; TCRdb holds only in-frame clones, not every one. Seen here are approximately 480,000 clones, roughly nine tenths observed once, and the top ten hold roughly 13%. Treatment denoted: 19 received Ad26.COV2.S at low or high dose, single or two shots; about 5 received placebo; per-sample allocation not given. Samples came from day 63 after the first vaccine or placebo injection. What was given as vaccine was an Ad26 vector encoding Wuhan-strain SARS-CoV-2 spike.

The chain joins TRBV5-1 to TRBJ1-1; 8 positions agree with TRBD1. The sequence was collected from a person between 18 and 65 years old who received the Ad26.COV2.S COVID-19 vaccine or a placebo. The starting material was peripheral blood, obtained in a trial of Ad26.COV2.S vaccine versus placebo. The CDR3 sequence: CASSLRPGQGSNTEAFF. CDR3 DNA: TGCGCCAGCAGCTTAAGACCCGGACAGGGTTCGAACACTGAAGCTTTCTTT.